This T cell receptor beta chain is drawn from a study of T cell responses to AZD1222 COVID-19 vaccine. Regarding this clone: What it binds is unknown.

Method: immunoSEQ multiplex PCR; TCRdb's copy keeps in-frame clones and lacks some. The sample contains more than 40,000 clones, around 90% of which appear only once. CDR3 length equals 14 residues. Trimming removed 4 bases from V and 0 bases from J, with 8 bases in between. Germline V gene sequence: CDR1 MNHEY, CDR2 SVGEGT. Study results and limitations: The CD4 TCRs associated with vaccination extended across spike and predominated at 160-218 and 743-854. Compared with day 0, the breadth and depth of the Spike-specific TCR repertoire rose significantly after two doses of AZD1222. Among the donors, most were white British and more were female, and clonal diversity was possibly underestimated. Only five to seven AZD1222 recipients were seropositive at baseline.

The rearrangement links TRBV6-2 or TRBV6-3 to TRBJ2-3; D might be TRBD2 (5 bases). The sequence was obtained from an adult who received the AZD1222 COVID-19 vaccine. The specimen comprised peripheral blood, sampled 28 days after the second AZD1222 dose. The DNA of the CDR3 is TGTGCCAGCAGTTTCTGGACTAGCACAGATACGCAGTATTTT. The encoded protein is CASSFWTSTDTQYF.